These 13 T cell receptor beta chains originate from one sample sequenced in a study of T-cell memory formation after mild COVID-19. TCRdb reprocessed the 5' RACE reads via MiXCR and lists one record per CDR3 protein. Among roughly 300,000 distinct CDR3 sequences listed, approximately 14% were seen once. The source material was PBMCs or a T cell subset sorted from them (not recorded which). All receptors come from a man aged 18 to 35 who had mild COVID-19 (a few samples of this study predate the infection). Cell type and time point are not known.

The sample holds a few counts of this clonotype. This chain links TRBV4-3 with TRBJ2-2, with D tentatively TRBD2 (5 bases). V was pared by 0 bases and J by 4 bases, with 12 bases between. The CDR3 has 16 amino acids. Germline V gene lookup returns CDR1 LGHNA and CDR2 YSLEER. The CDR3 region has the DNA TGCGCCAGCAGCCAAGAGGCCCGGGGTCGCACCGGGGAGCTGTTTTTT. It is translated as CASSQEARGRTGELFF.

The CDR3 sequence: CASSIGQGADGYTF. CDR3 DNA sequence: TGTGCCAGCAGCATTGGACAGGGGGCTGATGGCTACACCTTC. The V and J genes are TRBV9 and TRBJ1-2, with TRBD1 matching over 11 bases. The CDR3 length is 14 residues. The germline CDR1 and CDR2 sequences are SGDLS and YYNGEE. V was clipped by 4 bases and J by 6 bases; unmatched bases: 5.

This clonotype was counted many times. The V call is TRBV7-2, the J call TRBJ2-2, with D hard to call. Trimming left V 4 bases short and J 6 bases short, with 15 bases between. The germline V gene encodes CDR1 SGHTA and CDR2 FQGNSA. The CDR3 has 15 residues. CDR3 bases: TGTGCCAGCAGCTCTCTCCCAGGAACCGCCGGGGAGCTGTTTTTT. Its protein is CASSSLPGTAGELFF.

In DNA, the CDR3 is TGTGCCAGCAGTTACTCAGGGGCGCGGGGCTACACCTTC. This translates into CASSYSGARGYTF. The chain has TRBV6-5 and TRBJ1-2; D possibly corresponds to TRBD1 (5 bases). This CDR3 is built from 13 residues. The germline gives CDR1 MNHEY, CDR2 SVGAGI. The germline V and J ends were trimmed by 0 bases and 8 bases, with 10 bases remaining between them.

In this sample, this clonotype turned up many times. The CDR3 DNA is TGCGCCAGCAGCTTACTAGCGGGGCCCACAGATACGCAGTATTTT. Its translation is CASSLLAGPTDTQYF. The rearrangement uses TRBV5-1 and TRBJ2-3; 10 bases fit TRBD2. Looked up from germline, CDR1 is SGHRS and CDR2 is YFSETQ. The CDR3 consists of 15 residues. J was trimmed by 2 bases and V by 2 bases; bases with no gene match: 2.

This clonotype was seen repeatedly, ten times or more. The rearrangement joins TRBV5-1 to TRBJ2-7; D perhaps matches TRBD1 (6 bases). This CDR3 has 16 residues. Trimming removed 2 bases at V and 1 base at J, with 16 bases between. The germline V gene encodes CDR1 SGHRS and CDR2 YFSETQ. The CDR3 protein is CASSLSGGGHSYEQYF. In DNA, the CDR3 is TGCGCCAGCAGCTTATCTGGGGGCGGACATTCCTACGAGCAGTACTTC.

This rearrangement joins TRBV7-9 to TRBJ1-2; D unresolved. CDR3 size: 14 residues. Trimming removed 1 base at V and 4 bases at J, with 10 bases between. Germline-derived CDR1 and CDR2 are SEHNR and FQNEAQ (reference sequence). Here the CDR3 DNA reads TGTGCCAGCAGCTTAGGCCCTGCCCCCTATGGCTACACCTTC. This gives the protein CASSLGPAPYGYTF.

Many counts were recorded for this clonotype. This chain links TRBV5-1 with TRBJ2-3; the D gene is possibly TRBD1 (5 bases). Trimming took 6 bases from V and 4 from J, leaving 12 bases between them. The CDR3 runs to 13 residues. Germline V CDR1 and CDR2: SGHRS, YFSETQ. CDR3 bases: TGCGCCAGCAAGGGGCAGGGCGCAGATACGCAGTATTTT. This codes for CASKGQGADTQYF.

This clonotype has only a few counts. The V gene is TRBV11-2, the J gene TRBJ2-1, with D possibly matching TRBD2 (6 bases). Germline values: CDR1 SGHAT, CDR2 FQNNGV. There are 14 residues in the CDR3. V lost 6 bases and J lost 4, with 13 bases in between. The CDR3 sequence: CASSSTGDYNEQFF. CDR3 bases: TGTGCCAGCAGTTCCACGGGGGATTACAATGAGCAGTTCTTC.

This clonotype was seen ten or more times. This rearrangement joins TRBV9 to TRBJ2-1, with 10 bases aligning to TRBD1. The CDR3 sequence is 15 residues long. Losses at the gene ends were 5 bases for V and 2 bases for J; bases not matched to a gene: 4. The germline CDR1 and CDR2 sequences are SGDLS and YYNGEE. CDR3 sequence: CASSPGQGAYNEQFF. Written as DNA, the CDR3 is TGTGCCAGCAGTCCCGGACAGGGGGCCTACAATGAGCAGTTCTTC.

This clonotype was detected only a few times. The V and J genes are TRBV3-1 and TRBJ2-5, with 11 bases aligning to TRBD2. The CDR3 is made up of 18 amino acids. Germline V gives CDR1 LGHDT, CDR2 YNNKEL (reference sequence). V shed 0 bases and J 4 bases; nucleotides not matched to a gene: 10. DNA for the CDR3: TGTGCCAGCAGCCAAGAGGGGAGACTAGCGGGGATGGGAGAGACCCAGTACTTC. It translates to CASSQEGRLAGMGETQYF.

This sequence joins TRBV4-1 and TRBJ2-2; D is possibly TRBD2 (5 bases). V was shortened by 2 bases and J by 1 base, with 11 bases between the two germline ends. The CDR3 length is 16 residues. CDR1 and CDR2 (germline): MGHRA, YSYEKL. The CDR3 spells CASSQRASRNTGELFF. The CDR3 DNA is TGCGCCAGCAGCCAAAGGGCTAGCCGGAACACCGGGGAGCTGTTTTTT.

The chain uses TRBV11-2 and TRBJ2-7; 8 nucleotides align to TRBD1. CDR3 length: 14 amino acids. With 1 base clipped from V and 3 bases from J, the junction kept 2 bases outside the gene matches. Germline V gives CDR1 SGHAT, CDR2 FQNNGV. The DNA for the CDR3 is TGTGCCAGCAGCTTAGGGACAGGGATCTACGAGCAGTACGTC. This translates into CASSLGTGIYEQYV.